Each of the 8 T cell receptor beta chains below was sequenced from the same sample in a study of shared clonotypes between healthy human individuals. TCRdb keeps only in-frame clones here, not all; method: immunoSEQ multiplex PCR. The sample has under 2.5 million clones, approximately 90% seen once. The specimen sequenced was naive CD4+ T cells from PBMCs. The subset: CD45RA+ positively selected. The receptors shown here come from a man younger than 30 in good health. Some clones in this sample may be carry-over from other donors' samples.

The V gene is TRBV28, the J gene TRBJ2-6, with 7 nucleotides matching TRBD1. From germline, CDR1 is MDHEN and CDR2 SYDVKM. The ends lost 3 bases at V and 0 bases at J; junction bases unmatched: 8. There are 18 residues in the CDR3. The CDR3 DNA is TGTGCCAGCAGTTTGGGGGACAGTGCCCACTCTGGGGCCAACGTCCTGACTTTC. Encoded protein: CASSLGDSAHSGANVLTF.

The chain joins TRBV7-9 to TRBJ2-7; D uncertain. CDR1 is SEHNR, CDR2 FQNEAQ, per germline (reference sequence). Deletions cut 5 bases from V and 0 bases from J, with 11 bases between. This CDR3 region has 14 residues. Here the CDR3 DNA reads TGTGCCAGCAGCGCACAAGTCCTCTCCTACGAGCAGTACTTC. Amino acid sequence: CASSAQVLSYEQYF.

This chain joins TRBV15 and TRBJ2-3, with 12 bases that match TRBD2. This CDR3 contains 15 residues. CDR1 is LNHNV, CDR2 YYDKDF, per germline (reference sequence). The V segment lost 5 bases and the J segment 14 bases; nucleotides outside the gene matches: 14. CDR3 in amino acids: CATSESAASGRERYF. CDR3 bases: TGTGCCACCAGCGAAAGTGCGGCTAGCGGGAGGGAACGGTATTTT.

V is TRBV6-1 and J is TRBJ2-2; weak D call: TRBD1 (5 bases). In germline, CDR1 is MNHNS, CDR2 SASEGT. There are 15 residues in the CDR3. V was cut by 6 bases and J by 8 bases, with 19 bases left in between. Here the CDR3 reads CASRGLSGLIGELFF. CDR3 DNA sequence: TGTGCCAGCAGGGGGCTGTCAGGGTTGATAGGGGAGCTGTTTTTT.

This clone was counted a single time. This rearrangement joins TRBV28 to TRBJ2-2; D might be TRBD2 (6 bases). Germline values: CDR1 MDHEN, CDR2 SYDVKM. Trimming left V 7 bases short and J 7 bases short, with 22 bases between. The CDR3 covers 16 residues. The CDR3 is CASTMGSLAPFGELFF. The CDR3 DNA reads as TGTGCCAGCACAATGGGGAGTCTAGCGCCGTTCGGGGAGCTGTTTTTT.

The J gene is TRBJ2-1, the V gene TRBV28; possibly TRBD2 for D (5 bases). This CDR3 is 14 amino acids long. Germline-derived CDR1 and CDR2 are MDHEN and SYDVKM. Trimming took 7 bases from V and 2 from J, leaving 12 bases between them. The CDR3 spells CASTYSGTYNEQFF. CDR3 DNA sequence: TGTGCCAGCACCTATTCCGGGACCTACAATGAGCAGTTCTTC.

The CDR3 DNA is TGCAGCGTTGAAGAAGCGGGCAGGGGGTCCTACGAGCAGTACTTC. Encoded protein: CSVEEAGRGSYEQYF. The chain uses TRBV29-1 and TRBJ2-7; the D gene is possibly TRBD1 (7 bases). V was pared by 0 bases and J by 1 base, with 13 bases between. Germline V gives CDR1 SQVTM, CDR2 ANQGSEA. The CDR3 sequence is 15 residues long.

This clone was detected only a few times. The same CDR3 also results from other DNA sequences found in this sample. The genes are TRBV2 and TRBJ2-7, with D hard to call. In germline, CDR1 is SNHLY, CDR2 FYNNEI. The CDR3 covers 10 residues. Trimming left V 4 bases short and J 2 bases short, with 0 bases between. The CDR3 DNA sequence: TGTGCCAGCAGTGCCTACGAGCAGTACTTC. Residues: CASSAYEQYF.